A selection of T cell receptor beta chains follows, all from one sample in a study of CD4 T cells in relation to SARS-CoV-2 and coronaviruses. Method: immunoSEQ multiplex PCR; TCRdb's copy keeps in-frame clones and lacks some. This sample yields some 43,000 clones, of which approximately 80% are seen a single time; over 1.1% belongs to the top ten. No antigens are known for them. The sequenced sample consisted of naive CD4+ T cells from PBMCs, cultured in vitro. The source is an adult with COVID-19. The conserved cysteine and the conserved F or W are not part of the CDR3 here.

j_call v_call cdr3_aa
TRBJ2-1 TRBV19 ASSVGTSGYNEQF
TRBJ2-7 TRBV28 ASATSGIMYEQY
TRBJ1-2 TRBV18 ASSPIVQGNYGYT
TRBJ2-1 TRBV7-8 ASSLASGRSSYNEQF
TRBJ2-1 TRBV4-3 ASSQDWVGEQF
TRBJ2-4 TRBV3-1/TRBV3-2 ASSQLNIQY
TRBJ2-7 TRBV27 ASSFPGQGTHEQY
TRBJ2-7 TRBV7-2 ASSSTVSYEQY
TRBJ2-1 TRBV11-3 ASSPPPMQYSYNEQF
TRBJ1-5 TRBV10-3 AISEGTQPQH
TRBJ2-5 TRBV4-1 ASSQEWREYQETQY
TRBJ2-1 TRBV29-1 SSRDSYNEQF
TRBJ2-2 TRBV3-1/TRBV3-2 ASSPGLAVNTGELF
TRBJ2-2 TRBV28 ASSLYPATNTGELF
TRBJ2-1 TRBV6-1 ASSDRDRTYNEQF
TRBJ1-2 TRBV19 ASSIGLSERGYT
TRBJ1-1 TRBV19 ASSIGQNTEAF
TRBJ2-7 TRBV5-4 ASSLKRGYEQY
TRBJ2-6 TRBV27 ASSFFGANVLT
TRBJ2-5 TRBV18 ASSPGQQETQY
TRBJ2-3 TRBV13 ASSLRTSSLADTQY
TRBJ1-5 TRBV19 ASSMAGEVNQPQH
TRBJ1-1 TRBV30 AWSPPRTGVTEAF
TRBJ2-2 TRBV24-1 ATSDPGTTANTGELF
TRBJ2-7 TRBV13 ASSFRDPYEQY
TRBJ2-3 TRBV7-2 ASGRGSGNTDTQY
TRBJ2-4 TRBV12-1 ASSFGGGGIDENIQY
TRBJ1-6 TRBV18 ASSQQGDMHSPLH
TRBJ1-4 TRBV9 ASSVAGAGGYEKLF
TRBJ1-2 TRBV6-6 ASSFQGSGGYT
TRBJ2-2 TRBV19 ASSIRYTNTGELF
TRBJ2-3 TRBV28 ASRQQGASTDTQY
TRBJ2-5 TRBV7-2 ASSSGTSGLKLGKTQY